Shown below are 9 T cell receptor beta chains from a single sample sequenced in a study of blood T cell repertoires in COVID-19. Method: immunoSEQ multiplex PCR; TCRdb's copy keeps in-frame clones and lacks some. The data hold 300,000 or so clones, with approximately 88% observed a single time. The specimen was peripheral blood. All receptors derive from a woman aged 25 to 39 who had recovered from COVID-19.

The chain recombines TRBV7-3 with TRBJ2-3, with 10 positions matching TRBD1. Germline loops: CDR1 SGHTA, CDR2 FQGTGA. This CDR3 spans 16 amino acids. J lost 5 bases, V lost 5 bases, and 10 bases had no gene match. The CDR3 region has the DNA TGTGCCAGCAGCGTTACGGGACAGGGGATTGGAGATACGCAGTATTTT. It specifies CASSVTGQGIGDTQYF.

For the CDR3, the DNA is TGCGCCAGCAGCTTAACAGGGAGCGGGGGTAATTCACCCCTCCACTTT. It yields the protein CASSLTGSGGNSPLHF. V usage is TRBV5-1 and J usage is TRBJ1-6; possible D gene TRBD1, 6 bases. CDR1 SGHRS and CDR2 YFSETQ come from the germline V gene. V shed 2 bases and J shed 6 bases, with 15 bases lying between them. The CDR3 sequence is 16 residues long.

The chain has TRBV9 and TRBJ2-2; D not certain. Germline V lookup: CDR1 SGDLS, CDR2 YYNGEE. Trimming removed 0 bases from V and 4 bases from J, with 10 bases in between. The CDR3 extends over 15 amino acids. The CDR3 loop is CASSVGGSVTGELFF. The CDR3 DNA follows: TGTGCCAGCAGCGTAGGTGGCAGTGTCACCGGGGAGCTGTTTTTT.

The V gene is TRBV5-1, the J gene TRBJ1-4; no reliable D call. The CDR3 length is 14 residues. Trimming took off 0 bases at V and 4 bases at J, with 7 bases between the two ends. Germline lookup yields CDR1 SGHRS and CDR2 YFSETQ. The CDR3 DNA is TGCGCCAGCAGCTTGGTATCCGGTAATGAAAAACTGTTTTTT. It encodes CASSLVSGNEKLFF.

This clone has ten or more counts. The gene calls are TRBV30 and TRBJ1-3; the D is unclear. The CDR3 runs 12 residues. The V gene lost 2 bases and the J gene lost 4 bases, with 6 bases spanning the gap. The germline CDR1 and CDR2 sequences are GTSNPN and SVGIG (reference sequence). This chain's CDR3 is CAWSIEGNTIYF. The CDR3 nucleotides read TGTGCCTGGAGTATAGAAGGAAACACCATATATTTT.

The V gene is TRBV27, the J gene TRBJ2-2; 7 nucleotides match TRBD2. Germline CDR1 MNHEY, CDR2 SMNVEV (reference sequence). V gave up 3 bases and J gave up 5 bases; unmatched junction bases: 12. The length of the CDR3 is 17 residues. In DNA form, the CDR3 reads TGTGCCAGCAGTTTGGGAGTAGGGCAGGGAGGGACCGGGGAGCTGTTTTTT. Translating it yields CASSLGVGQGGTGELFF.

The J gene is TRBJ2-2, the V gene TRBV5-1, with a possible D match to TRBD1 (6 bases). Germline V gene lookup returns CDR1 SGHRS and CDR2 YFSETQ. Deletions cut 0 bases from V and 5 bases from J, with 11 bases between. The CDR3 contains 15 residues. This chain's CDR3 is CASSLDLQGTGELFF. The CDR3 bases are TGCGCCAGCAGCTTGGACCTCCAGGGGACCGGGGAGCTGTTTTTT.

This chain joins TRBV7-9 and TRBJ1-2, with 9 bases that match TRBD1. The germline V gene encodes CDR1 SEHNR and CDR2 FQNEAQ (reference sequence). The CDR3 runs 17 residues. The V segment lost 5 bases and the J segment 6 bases; nucleotides outside the gene matches: 16. The CDR3 region has the DNA TGTGCCAGCAGCGAACTGAAGGGACAGGGTAGAAATGATGGCTACACCTTC. Amino acids: CASSELKGQGRNDGYTF.

The chain combines TRBV12-5 with TRBJ1-2; D remains ambiguous. Germline V lookup: CDR1 LGHNT, CDR2 FRNRAP. CDR3 length equals 12 residues. Trimming removed 6 bases from V and 0 bases from J, with 5 bases in between. The CDR3 DNA is TGTGCTAGTGGCGGGACTAACTATGGCTACACCTTC. Its translation: CASGGTNYGYTF.